Each of the 12 T cell receptor beta chains below was sequenced from the same sample in a study of OX40 agonist ivuxolimab in advanced cancers. TCRdb's table, derived via immunoSEQ multiplex PCR, lists solely in-frame clones and lacks some. This sample carries some 71,000 clones, 84% of them seen once, and the ten largest clones take about 8%. The sample was CD4+ or CD8+ T cells sorted from blood, taken in a trial of the OX40 agonist ivuxolimab. These receptor sequences come from an adult with an advanced solid tumor such as melanoma, head and neck, liver or kidney cancer.

The chain couples TRBV18 to TRBJ2-1; D remains ambiguous. This CDR3 has 11 amino acids. Germline CDR1 is KGHSH and CDR2 is LQKENI. V gave up 5 bases and J gave up 8 bases, with 7 bases separating them. The CDR3: CASSSVDEQFF. As DNA, the CDR3 is TGTGCCAGCTCATCAGTCGATGAGCAGTTCTTC.

The V call is TRBV7-3, the J call TRBJ1-2; no clear D gene. V lost 5 bases to trimming and J lost 5 bases, with 18 bases between them. CDR3 length: 15 amino acids. CDR1 SGHTA and CDR2 FQGTGA come from the germline V gene. This CDR3 is CASSPSGEGDYGYTF. The CDR3 coding sequence is TGTGCCAGCAGCCCCTCCGGGGAGGGCGATTATGGCTACACCTTC. The full variable domain, completed using reference TRBV7-3 and TRBJ1-2, is GAGVSQTPSNKVTEKGKYVELRCDPISGHTALYWYRQSLGQGPEFLIYFQGTGAADDSGLPNDRFFAVRPEGSVSTLKIQRTERGDSAVYLCASSPSGEGDYGYTFGSGTRLTVV.

The chain joins TRBV5-6 to TRBJ1-2; 7 nucleotides line up with TRBD1. The CDR3 covers 16 residues. The ends lost 0 bases at V and 4 bases at J; junction bases unmatched: 9. CDR1 SGHDT and CDR2 YYEEEE come from the germline V gene. CDR3 residues: CASSLEAGTARYGYTF. For the CDR3, the DNA is TGTGCCAGCAGCTTGGAAGCCGGGACAGCACGCTATGGCTACACCTTC. Together with reference TRBV5-6 and TRBJ1-2, the CDR3 gives the full variable domain: DAGVTQSPTHLIKTRGQQVTLRCSPKSGHDTVSWYQQALGQGPQFIFQYYEEEERQRGNFPDRFSGHQFPNYSSELNVNALLLGDSALYLCASSLEAGTARYGYTFGSGTRLTVV.

The V call is TRBV5-5, the J call TRBJ1-5; no clear D gene. The CDR3 spans 13 residues. Trimming cost V 4 bases and J 2 bases, with 7 bases left between them. The germline V gene has CDR1 SGHKS and CDR2 YYEKEE (reference sequence). CDR3 residues: CASSRSGNQPQHF. The CDR3 coding sequence is TGTGCCAGCAGCCGGAGTGGCAATCAGCCCCAGCATTTT.

This clone has a single count. This chain uses TRBV7-2 with TRBJ2-7; D is perhaps TRBD1 or TRBD2 (6 bases each). CDR3 length: 15 amino acids. CDR1 and CDR2 (germline): SGHTA, FQGNSA. Trimming left V 2 bases short and J 4 bases short, with 15 bases between. The CDR3 sequence: CASSLIGGRIYEQYF. CDR3 sequence (DNA): TGTGCCAGCAGCTTAATTGGGGGGCGGATTTACGAGCAGTACTTC.

A few counts support this clone. The chain combines TRBV5-4 with TRBJ1-2; a weak D match, TRBD1 (5 bases). CDR3 length equals 13 residues. In germline, CDR1 is SGHNT, CDR2 YYREEE (reference sequence). V lost 2 bases to trimming and J lost 4 bases, with 9 bases between them. The CDR3, as DNA: TGTGCCAGCAGCTTACGGGGGAGCTATGGCTACACCTTC. Amino acid sequence: CASSLRGSYGYTF.

The V gene is TRBV11-3, the J gene TRBJ1-1; D uncertain. Germline V gene sequence: CDR1 SGHNT, CDR2 YENEEA. V gave up 1 base and J gave up 4 bases, with 7 bases separating them. The CDR3 extends over 13 amino acids. The CDR3: CASSLVWGTEAFF. CDR3 nucleotide sequence: TGTGCCAGCAGCTTAGTTTGGGGCACTGAAGCTTTCTTT.

The chain links TRBV4-2 to TRBJ2-7, with 9 bases matching TRBD1. Germline lookup yields CDR1 LGHNA and CDR2 YNFKEQ. V lost 5 bases to trimming and J lost 5 bases; unmatched junction nucleotides: 10. The CDR3 totals 15 residues. CDR3 in DNA: TGTGCCAGCAGCTCTAGGACAGGGGCCGGGGACGAGCAGTACTTC. It codes for CASSSRTGAGDEQYF.

The rearrangement links TRBV27 to TRBJ2-7, with 7 positions matching TRBD2. With 5 bases clipped from V and 1 base from J, the junction kept 17 bases outside the gene matches. CDR1 is MNHEY, CDR2 SMNVEV, per germline (reference sequence). This CDR3 is built from 18 residues. The CDR3 protein is CASSNQPGRGAGSYEQYF. The CDR3, as DNA: TGTGCCAGCAGTAACCAACCAGGGAGGGGCGCCGGTTCCTACGAGCAGTACTTC.

The chain joins TRBV5-1 to TRBJ2-7; D not certain. CDR3 length equals 14 residues. Germline CDR1 reads SGHRS; CDR2 reads YFSETQ. V shed 0 bases and J shed 6 bases, with 13 bases lying between them. CDR3 sequence: CASSLASRVFEQYF. The CDR3, as DNA: TGCGCCAGCAGCTTGGCGTCTAGGGTATTCGAGCAGTACTTC. The variable domain in full, completed from reference TRBV5-1 and TRBJ2-7, reads KAGVTQTPRYLIKTRGQQVTLSCSPISGHRSVSWYQQTPGQGLQFLFEYFSETQRNKGNFPGRFSGRQFSNSRSEMNVSTLELGDSALYLCASSLASRVFEQYFGPGTRLTVT.

The CDR3 DNA follows: TGTGCCAGCAGCGCGAGACCGGGCATCGCCGGGGAGCTGTTTTTT. It encodes CASSARPGIAGELFF. The gene calls are TRBV9 and TRBJ2-2, with D uncertain. Trimming stripped 3 bases from V and 6 bases from J, with 15 bases between. The CDR3 is 15 amino acids. Germline V CDR1 and CDR2: SGDLS, YYNGEE.

The gene calls are TRBV18 and TRBJ1-1; unclear D gene. From germline, CDR1 is KGHSH and CDR2 LQKENI. V was pared by 2 bases and J by 1 base, with 17 bases between. This CDR3 region has 17 residues. The CDR3 DNA reads TGTGCCAGCTCACCATTCCTTCCCGGGAGACAGAACACTGAAGCTTTCTTT. Translated, it gives CASSPFLPGRQNTEAFF.